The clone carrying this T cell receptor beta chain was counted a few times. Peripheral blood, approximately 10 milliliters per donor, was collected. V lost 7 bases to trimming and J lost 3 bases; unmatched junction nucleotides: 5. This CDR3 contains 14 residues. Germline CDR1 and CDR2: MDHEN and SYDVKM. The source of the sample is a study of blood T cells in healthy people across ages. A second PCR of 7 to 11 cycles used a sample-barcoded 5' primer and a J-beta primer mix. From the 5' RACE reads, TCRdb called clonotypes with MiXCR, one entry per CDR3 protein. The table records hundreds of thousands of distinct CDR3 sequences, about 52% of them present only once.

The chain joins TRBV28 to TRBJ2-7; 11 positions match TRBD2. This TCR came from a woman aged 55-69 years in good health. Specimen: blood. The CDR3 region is CASTLAGEYYEQYF. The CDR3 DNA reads TGTGCCAGCACACTAGCGGGAGAATACTACGAGCAGTACTTC.